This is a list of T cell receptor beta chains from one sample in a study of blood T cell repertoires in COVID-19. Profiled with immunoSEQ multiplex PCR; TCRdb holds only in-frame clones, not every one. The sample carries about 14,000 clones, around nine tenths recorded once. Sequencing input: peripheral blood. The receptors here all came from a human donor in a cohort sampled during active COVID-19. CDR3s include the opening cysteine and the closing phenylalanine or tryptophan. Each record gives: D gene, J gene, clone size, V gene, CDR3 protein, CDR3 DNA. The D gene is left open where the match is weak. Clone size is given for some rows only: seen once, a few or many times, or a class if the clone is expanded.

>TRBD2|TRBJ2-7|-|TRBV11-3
CASRHTSGNSYEQYF
TGTGCCAGCAGACACACTAGCGGGAACTCCTACGAGCAGTACTTC
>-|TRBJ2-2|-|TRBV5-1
CASRTTPGVDTGELFF
TGCGCCAGCAGGACTACTCCGGGGGTGGACACCGGGGAGCTGTTTTTT
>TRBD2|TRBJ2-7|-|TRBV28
CASTVMGGGLASHEQYF
TGTGCCAGCACCGTTATGGGCGGGGGACTAGCTAGCCACGAGCAGTACTTC
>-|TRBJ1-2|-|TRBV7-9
CASSSDVRGYYGYTF
TGTGCCAGCAGCTCCGACGTCCGGGGATACTATGGCTACACCTTC
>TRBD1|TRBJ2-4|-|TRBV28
CASSPQTGEKNIQYF
TGTGCCAGCAGTCCTCAGACAGGGGAAAAAAACATTCAGTACTTC
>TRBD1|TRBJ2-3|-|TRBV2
CASSIGQGTDTQYF
TGTGCCAGCAGCATTGGACAGGGAACGGATACGCAGTATTTT
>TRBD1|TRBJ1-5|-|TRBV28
CASSPGTGRQPQHF
TGTGCCAGCAGTCCTGGGACAGGGAGGCAGCCCCAGCATTTT
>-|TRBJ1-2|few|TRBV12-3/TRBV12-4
CASSPSRAVDTF
TGTGCCAGCAGTCCATCGAGAGCGGTGGACACCTTC
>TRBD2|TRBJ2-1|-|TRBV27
CASSKRLIAGGRDNEQFF
TGTGCCAGCAGTAAACGACTGATAGCGGGAGGTAGGGACAATGAGCAGTTCTTC
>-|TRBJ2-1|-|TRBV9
CASSFSVGEQFF
TGTGCCAGCAGCTTTAGCGTCGGTGAGCAGTTCTTC
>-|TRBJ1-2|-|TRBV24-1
CATSDFDTFYGYTF
TGTGCCACCAGTGATTTCGACACCTTCTATGGCTACACCTTC
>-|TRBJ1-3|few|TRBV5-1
CASSLTGDSGNTIYF
TGCGCCAGCAGCTTGACGGGGGATTCTGGAAACACCATATATTTT
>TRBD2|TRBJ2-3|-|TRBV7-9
CASPPPGLEESDTQYF
TGTGCCAGTCCGCCTCCGGGACTAGAGGAATCAGATACGCAGTATTTT
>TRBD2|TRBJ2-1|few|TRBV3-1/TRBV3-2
CASRPFSGGLDVDEQFF
TGTGCCAGCAGACCTTTTAGCGGGGGGCTTGACGTCGATGAGCAGTTCTTC
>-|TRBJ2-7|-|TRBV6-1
CASSDSYEQYF
TGTGCCAGCAGTGACAGCTACGAGCAGTACTTC
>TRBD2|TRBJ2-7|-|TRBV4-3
CASSQTSGPTYEQYF
TGCGCCAGCAGCCAGACTAGCGGGCCGACCTACGAGCAGTACTTC
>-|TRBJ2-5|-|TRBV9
CASSVDGRAGGTQYF
TGTGCCAGCAGCGTAGACGGGCGGGCCGGGGGGACCCAGTACTTC
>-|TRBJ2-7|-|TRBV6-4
CASSDLAGRPQYF
TGTGCCAGCAGTGATCTAGCAGGGAGGCCGCAGTACTTC
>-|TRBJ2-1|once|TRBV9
CASSGPTGNDEQFF
TGTGCCAGCAGCGGACCAACAGGGAATGATGAGCAGTTCTTC
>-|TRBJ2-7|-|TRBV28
CASRSGYREQYF
TGTGCCAGCAGATCAGGGTATCGGGAGCAGTACTTC
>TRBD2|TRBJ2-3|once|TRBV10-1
CASRKRPSAGAPLQVPSTDTQYF
TGCGCCAGCAGGAAAAGACCCTCTGCGGGAGCCCCTCTTCAGGTCCCTAGCACAGATACGCAGTATTTT
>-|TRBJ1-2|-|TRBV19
CASSIGGSGYTF
TGTGCCAGTAGTATAGGAGGGAGCGGCTACACCTTC
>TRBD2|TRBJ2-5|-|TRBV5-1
CASSLSGGVQETQYF
TGCGCCAGCAGCTTGAGCGGGGGGGTCCAAGAGACCCAGTACTTC
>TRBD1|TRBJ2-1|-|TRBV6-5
CASSGRDRVYNEQFF
TGTGCCAGCAGCGGCCGGGACAGGGTGTATAATGAGCAGTTCTTC
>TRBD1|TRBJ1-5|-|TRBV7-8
CASSLVGTGGGGGNQPQHF
TGTGCCAGCAGCTTAGTAGGGACAGGGGGCGGTGGGGGCAATCAGCCCCAGCATTTT
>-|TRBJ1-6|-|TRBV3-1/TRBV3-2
CASSLQGYNSPLHF
TGTGCCAGCAGCCTACAGGGTTATAATTCACCCCTCCACTTT
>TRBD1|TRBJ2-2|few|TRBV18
CASSLSGGFNTGELFF
TGTGCCAGCTCACTTTCAGGGGGCTTTAACACCGGGGAGCTGTTTTTT
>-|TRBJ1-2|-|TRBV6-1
CASSGAGGAIPRGYTF
TGTGCCAGCAGTGGGGCGGGGGGCGCGATCCCCCGCGGCTACACCTTC
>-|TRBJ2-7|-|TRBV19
CASSIARGFVHEQYF
TGTGCCAGTAGTATAGCGAGGGGGTTCGTCCACGAGCAGTACTTC
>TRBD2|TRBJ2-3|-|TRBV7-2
CASSSLAGGQSDTQYF
TGTGCCAGCAGCTCACTAGCGGGGGGGCAGTCAGATACGCAGTATTTT
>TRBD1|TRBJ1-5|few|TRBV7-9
CASSSTDRAGQPQHF
TGTGCCAGCAGCTCCACCGACAGGGCTGGTCAGCCCCAGCATTTT
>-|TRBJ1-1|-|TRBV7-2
CASSSGHYAEAFF
TGTGCCAGCAGCTCCGGACATTATGCTGAAGCTTTCTTT
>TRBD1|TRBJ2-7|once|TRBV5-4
CASSSAETGGYEQYF
TGTGCCAGCAGCTCAGCGGAGACAGGGGGCTACGAGCAGTACTTC
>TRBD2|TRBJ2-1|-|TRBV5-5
CARPGGESPYNEQFF
TGTGCCAGACCCGGGGGGGAGTCCCCCTACAATGAGCAGTTCTTC
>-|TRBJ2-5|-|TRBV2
CASNYRPGSDKETQYF
TGTGCCAGCAATTATCGCCCGGGATCAGACAAAGAGACCCAGTACTTC
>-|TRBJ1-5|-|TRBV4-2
CASSQEEGGDSNQPQHF
TGTGCCAGCAGCCAAGAGGAAGGCGGAGATAGCAATCAGCCCCAGCATTTT
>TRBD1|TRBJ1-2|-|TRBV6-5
CASSYSEGGAGGYTF
TGTGCCAGCAGTTACTCGGAAGGGGGCGCGGGTGGCTACACCTTC
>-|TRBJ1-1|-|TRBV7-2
CASSLTGIPRVEAFF
TGTGCCAGCAGCTTAACCGGGATCCCCCGGGTTGAAGCTTTCTTT
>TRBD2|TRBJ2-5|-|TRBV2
CASREVGTSGMQETQYF
TGTGCCAGCAGGGAAGTGGGGACTAGCGGGATGCAAGAGACCCAGTACTTC
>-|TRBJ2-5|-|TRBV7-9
CASSGLGETQYF
TGTGCCAGCAGCGGACTCGGAGAGACCCAGTACTTC
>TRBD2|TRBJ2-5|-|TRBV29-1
CSVGVEVAGGYF
TGCAGCGTTGGAGTCGAGGTAGCGGGAGGGTACTTC
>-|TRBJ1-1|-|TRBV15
CATSVASQAVAFF
TGTGCCACCAGCGTTGCCTCACAAGCGGTGGCTTTCTTT
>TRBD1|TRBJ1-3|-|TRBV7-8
CASSSPDRGNTIYF
TGTGCCAGCAGCTCCCCGGACAGGGGTAACACCATATATTTT
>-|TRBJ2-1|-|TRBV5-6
CASSILTGTWYEQFF
TGTGCCAGCAGCATTCTAACCGGGACTTGGTATGAGCAGTTCTTC
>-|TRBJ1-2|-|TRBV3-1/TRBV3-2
CASSHRQALYGYTF
TGTGCCAGCAGCCATAGACAGGCGCTATATGGCTACACCTTC